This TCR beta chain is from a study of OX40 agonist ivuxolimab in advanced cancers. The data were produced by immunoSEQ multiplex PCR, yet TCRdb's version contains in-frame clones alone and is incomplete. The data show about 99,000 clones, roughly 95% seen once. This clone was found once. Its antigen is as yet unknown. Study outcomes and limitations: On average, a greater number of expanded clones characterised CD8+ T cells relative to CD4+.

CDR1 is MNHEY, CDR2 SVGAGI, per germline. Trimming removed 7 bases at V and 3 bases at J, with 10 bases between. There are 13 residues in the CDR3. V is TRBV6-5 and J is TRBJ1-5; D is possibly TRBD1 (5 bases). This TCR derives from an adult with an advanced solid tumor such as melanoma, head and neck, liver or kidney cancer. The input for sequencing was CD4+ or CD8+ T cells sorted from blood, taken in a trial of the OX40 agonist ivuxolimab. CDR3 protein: CASTSGVNQPQHF. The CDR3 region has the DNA TGTGCCAGCACCTCGGGGGTCAATCAGCCCCAGCATTTT.